This entry lists 15 T cell receptor beta chains sequenced from one sample in a study of radiotherapy plus CTLA-4 blockade in lung cancer (dated by TCRdb to the late 2010s). Library method: the immunoSEQ multiplex PCR assay. In its TCRdb copy, this immuneACCESS table keeps in-frame sequences only and misses some clones. Where compared with another copy, unresolved V genes explain less than half of these, and the others have no known cause. The sample table holds fewer than 95,000 clones, of which around four fifths were seen once. The biggest ten clones account for 0.84% of the sample. The source material was peripheral blood, sampled from a patient treated with radiotherapy plus ipilimumab. All receptors come from a human donor with non-small cell lung cancer who had stable disease on radiotherapy plus ipilimumab.

This clone was picked up one time. The chain couples TRBV6-5 to TRBJ1-6; TRBD1 might be the D (6 bases). Germline V gene sequence: CDR1 MNHEY, CDR2 SVGAGI. This CDR3 contains 15 residues. Deletions cut 3 bases from V and 7 bases from J, with 13 bases between. The CDR3 loop reads CASSYLSGGNSPLHF. CDR3 coding DNA: TGTGCCAGCAGTTATTTATCGGGGGGCAATTCACCCCTCCACTTT.

The chain employs TRBV6-5 and TRBJ1-3, with a tentative D call TRBD1 (5 bases). The CDR3 consists of 15 residues. The V gene's germline CDR1 is MNHEY and CDR2 SVGAGI. V dropped 7 bases and J dropped 0 bases, with 13 bases sitting between them. This CDR3 reads CASTALGGSGNTIYF. The CDR3 DNA follows: TGTGCCAGCACCGCCCTCGGGGGCTCTGGAAACACCATATATTTT.

V is TRBV27 and J is TRBJ2-7, with 12 bases lining up with TRBD2. The V gene end was trimmed by 3 bases and the J gene end by 0 bases; junction bases not matched to a gene: 6. CDR1 is MNHEY, CDR2 SMNVEV, per germline (reference sequence). This CDR3 comprises 17 residues. The CDR3 DNA follows: TGTGCCAGCAGTTTCATGTCGACTAGCGGGAGCTCCTACGAGCAGTACTTC. Protein product: CASSFMSTSGSSYEQYF.

This clone turned up a few times. For the CDR3, the DNA is TGTGCCAGTAGTATAAAACGGACCCCCGGCAACGAGCAGTACTTC. It yields the protein CASSIKRTPGNEQYF. The V and J genes are TRBV19 and TRBJ2-7; D is unclear. The V gene's germline CDR1 is LNHDA and CDR2 SQIVND (reference sequence). V shed 2 bases and J shed 5 bases, with 16 bases lying between them. This CDR3 spans 15 amino acids. The entire variable domain, with the rest obtained from reference TRBV19 and TRBJ2-7, is as follows: DGGITQSPKYLFRKEGQNVTLSCEQNLNHDAMYWYRQDPGQGLRLIYYSQIVNDFQKGDIAEGYSVSREKKESFPLTVTSAQKNPTAFYLCASSIKRTPGNEQYFGPGTRLTVT.

Worth noting for this clone: At one of its ends the junction is not consistent with the germline gene, which may arise from a read error. The chain carries TRBV28 and TRBJ2-3; D is unclear. The CDR3 totals 11 residues. Germline values: CDR1 MDHEN, CDR2 SYDVKM. The CDR3 spells CASSFQDTQCF. The CDR3 region has the DNA TGTGCCAGCAGTTTCCAGGATACGCAGTGTTTT.

J is TRBJ1-1 and V is TRBV20-1, with D perhaps matching TRBD1 (6 bases). Germline V gene lookup returns CDR1 DFQATT and CDR2 SNEGSKA (reference sequence). The CDR3 length is 11 residues. The V and J ends lost 4 bases and 5 bases respectively, with 8 bases between them. CDR3 coding DNA: TGCAGTGCTACGGACAGAACTGAAGCTTTCTTT. Translated, it gives CSATDRTEAFF.

V is TRBV7-2 and J is TRBJ1-2; the D gene is possibly TRBD1 (5 bases). This CDR3 spans 13 amino acids. The germline V gene has CDR1 SGHTA and CDR2 FQGNSA. V shed 5 bases and J shed 6 bases, with 13 bases lying between them. The CDR3: CASSQGTGNGYTF. The CDR3 nucleotides read TGTGCCAGCAGCCAAGGGACGGGTAATGGCTACACCTTC.

The rearrangement joins TRBV19 to TRBJ1-2; 7 bases are a match to TRBD1. V lost 9 bases and J lost 4; bases outside the gene matches: 11. This CDR3 region has 14 residues. The germline gives CDR1 LNHDA, CDR2 SQIVND (reference sequence). CDR3 in DNA: TGTGCCAGCCAGGACCCGGGACAGCTCTATGGCTACACCTTC. It translates to CASQDPGQLYGYTF.

V and J are TRBV18 and TRBJ1-1, with TRBD1 identical over 7 bases. Germline V gene lookup returns CDR1 KGHSH and CDR2 LQKENI. The CDR3 sequence is 16 residues long. J was trimmed by 4 bases and V by 2 bases; bases with no gene match: 10. In nucleotides, the CDR3 is TGTGCCAGCTCACCAAGTAGGACCCCAGGGGGCACTGAAGCTTTCTTT. Residues: CASSPSRTPGGTEAFF.

The chain joins TRBV11-2 to TRBJ2-7; 14 positions agree with TRBD2. The V gene end was trimmed by 5 bases and the J gene end by 7 bases; junction bases not matched to a gene: 7. The CDR3 contains 15 residues. Germline V gene sequence: CDR1 SGHAT, CDR2 FQNNGV. CDR3 protein: CASSPGLAGAGEQYF. The CDR3 nucleotides are TGTGCCAGCAGCCCGGGACTAGCGGGAGCGGGGGAGCAGTACTTC.

The genes are TRBV6-5 and TRBJ1-1; 8 bases agree with TRBD1. The CDR3 has 15 amino acids. Per germline, CDR1 MNHEY and CDR2 SVGAGI. The junction had 10 bases not matched to a gene; V was cut back by 5 bases and J by 5 bases. CDR3 DNA: TGTGCCAGCAGTGCCGATGACAGGGGTTGGACTGAAGCTTTCTTT. Its translation: CASSADDRGWTEAFF.

The CDR3 protein is CASSRNREYEQYF. In nucleotides, the CDR3 is TGCGCCAGCAGTAGGAACAGGGAGTACGAGCAGTACTTC. The chain uses TRBV5-1 and TRBJ2-7; tentatively, D is TRBD1 (6 bases). This CDR3 contains 13 residues. Trimming pared 5 bases from V and 4 bases from J, leaving 13 bases between. Germline V gene lookup returns CDR1 SGHRS and CDR2 YFSETQ.

J is TRBJ2-3 and V is TRBV5-1; D is unclear. The length of the CDR3 is 11 residues. Germline V gene data show CDR1 as SGHRS and CDR2 as YFSETQ. The V end lost 4 bases, the J end lost 3 bases, and 3 bases lay between the germline ends. CDR3 sequence: CASSITDTQYF. The CDR3, as DNA: TGCGCCAGCAGCATTACAGATACGCAGTATTTT. The complete variable domain, with remaining parts taken from reference TRBV5-1 and TRBJ2-3, reads KAGVTQTPRYLIKTRGQQVTLSCSPISGHRSVSWYQQTPGQGLQFLFEYFSETQRNKGNFPGRFSGRQFSNSRSEMNVSTLELGDSALYLCASSITDTQYFGPGTRLTVL.

The chain employs TRBV10-3 and TRBJ2-3; 8 nucleotides agree with TRBD1. The CDR3 is 12 residues long. V shed 10 bases, J shed 6 bases, and the junction held 6 bases outside the gene matches. Germline V gives CDR1 ENHRY, CDR2 SYGVKD. The CDR3 nucleotides are TGTGCCACTTGGACAGGGCGTGATACGCAGTATTTT. Translation: CATWTGRDTQYF.

The chain recombines TRBV27 with TRBJ2-1; D assignment may be TRBD1 or TRBD2 (5 bases each). The V end lost 4 bases, the J end lost 0 bases, and 7 bases lay between the germline ends. This CDR3 has 14 residues. CDR1 MNHEY and CDR2 SMNVEV come from the germline V gene (reference sequence). CDR3 loop: CASSSGSSYNEQFF. Here the CDR3 DNA reads TGTGCCAGCAGTTCAGGGAGCTCCTACAATGAGCAGTTCTTC.